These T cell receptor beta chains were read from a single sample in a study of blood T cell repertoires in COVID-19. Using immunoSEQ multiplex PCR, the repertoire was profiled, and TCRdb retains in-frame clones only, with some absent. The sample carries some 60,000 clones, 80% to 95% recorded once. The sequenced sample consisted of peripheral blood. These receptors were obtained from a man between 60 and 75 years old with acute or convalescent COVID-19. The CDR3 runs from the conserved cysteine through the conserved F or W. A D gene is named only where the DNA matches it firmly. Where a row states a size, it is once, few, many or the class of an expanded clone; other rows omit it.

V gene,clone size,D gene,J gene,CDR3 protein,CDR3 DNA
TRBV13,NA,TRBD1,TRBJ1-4,CASSFLGTGGEKLFF,TGTGCCAGCAGCTTCCTCGGGACAGGGGGTGAAAAACTGTTTTTT
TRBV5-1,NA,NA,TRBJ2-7,CASSPRQSWDEQYF,TGCGCCAGCAGCCCAAGACAGTCCTGGGACGAGCAGTACTTC
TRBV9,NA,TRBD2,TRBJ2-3,CASSEEGTNTDTQYF,TGTGCCAGCAGCGAGGAGGGGACTAACACAGATACGCAGTATTTT
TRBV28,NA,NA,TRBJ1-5,CASSPLFQPQHF,TGTGCCAGCAGTCCTCTCTTCCAGCCCCAGCATTTT
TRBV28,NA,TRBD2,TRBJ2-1,CASSSSGRADNEQFF,TGTGCCAGCAGTTCTAGCGGGAGGGCAGACAATGAGCAGTTCTTC
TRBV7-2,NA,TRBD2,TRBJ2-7,CASSLKLAGGLKGQYF,TGTGCCAGCAGCTTAAAACTAGCGGGAGGCCTCAAAGGGCAGTACTTC
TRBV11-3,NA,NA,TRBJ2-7,CASRKDHAGYEQYF,TGTGCCAGCCGGAAAGACCATGCGGGCTACGAGCAGTACTTC
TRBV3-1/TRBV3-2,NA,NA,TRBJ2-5,CASSQRRGTYQETQYF,TGTGCCAGCAGCCAAAGGCGCGGCACCTACCAAGAGACCCAGTACTTC
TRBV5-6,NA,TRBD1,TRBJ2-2,CASSLYRGSNTGELFF,TGTGCCAGCAGCCTTTACAGGGGGTCGAACACCGGGGAGCTGTTTTTT
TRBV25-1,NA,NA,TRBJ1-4,CASSEQATNEKLFF,TGTGCCAGCAGTGAACAGGCAACTAATGAAAAACTGTTTTTT
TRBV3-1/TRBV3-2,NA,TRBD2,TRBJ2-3,CASGSGNTDTQYF,TGTGCCAGCGGTAGCGGGAACACAGATACGCAGTATTTT
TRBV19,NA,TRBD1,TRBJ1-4,CASRTPGQANEKLFF,TGTGCCAGTAGAACTCCGGGACAGGCAAATGAAAAACTGTTTTTT
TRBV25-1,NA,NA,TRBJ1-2,CASSAGSSGYTF,TGTGCCAGCAGCGCGGGCTCCAGCGGCTACACCTTC
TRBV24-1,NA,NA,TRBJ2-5,CATSDLRLEGAETQYF,TGTGCCACCAGTGATTTGCGCCTAGAGGGAGCGGAGACCCAGTACTTC
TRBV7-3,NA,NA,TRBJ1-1,CASSLNEGGSTEAFF,TGTGCCAGCAGCTTAAACGAGGGGGGGAGCACTGAAGCTTTCTTT
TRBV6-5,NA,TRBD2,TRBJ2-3,CASSYSASGFTDTQYF,TGTGCCAGCAGTTACTCAGCTAGCGGTTTCACAGATACGCAGTATTTT
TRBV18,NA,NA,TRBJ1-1,CASSPRVDTGNTEAFF,TGTGCCAGCTCACCAAGGGTAGACACAGGGAACACTGAAGCTTTCTTT
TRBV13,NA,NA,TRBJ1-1,CASSRRAGVRNEAFF,TGTGCCAGCAGTCGGCGGGCGGGCGTTAGAAATGAAGCTTTCTTT
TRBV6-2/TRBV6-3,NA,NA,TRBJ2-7,CASSGGYEQYF,TGTGCCAGCAGTGGCGGCTACGAGCAGTACTTC
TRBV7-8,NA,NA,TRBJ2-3,CASSLPTVGAEDTQYF,TGTGCCAGCAGCTTACCCACCGTGGGGGCAGAAGATACGCAGTATTTT
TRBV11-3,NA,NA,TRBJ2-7,CASSLELGQYYEQYF,TGTGCCAGCAGCTTAGAGCTCGGACAGTACTACGAGCAGTACTTC
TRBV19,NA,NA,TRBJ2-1,CASRNTGLPPHNEQFF,TGTGCCAGTAGAAATACGGGACTTCCCCCTCACAATGAGCAGTTCTTC
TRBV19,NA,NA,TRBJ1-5,CASSIQGAQPQHF,TGTGCCAGTAGTATACAGGGCGCGCAGCCCCAGCATTTT
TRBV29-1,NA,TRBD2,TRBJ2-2,CSVYGLAGNTGELFF,TGCAGCGTTTATGGACTAGCGGGGAACACCGGGGAGCTGTTTTTT
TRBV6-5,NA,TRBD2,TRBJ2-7,CASKSQREETYEQYF,TGTGCCAGCAAATCCCAGCGGGAAGAAACCTACGAGCAGTACTTC
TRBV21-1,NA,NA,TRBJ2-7,CASNPTGDRGAGSYEQYF,TGTGCCAGCAACCCGACTGGCGACAGGGGGGCGGGCTCCTACGAGCAGTACTTC
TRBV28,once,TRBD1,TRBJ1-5,CASSFTGGPYSNQPQHF,TGTGCCAGCAGTTTTACAGGGGGACCTTATAGCAATCAGCCCCAGCATTTT
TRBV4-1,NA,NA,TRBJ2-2,CASSQGLYTGELFF,TGCGCCAGCAGCCAAGGGCTGTACACCGGGGAGCTGTTTTTT
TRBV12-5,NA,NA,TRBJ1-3,CASGLALLSGNTIYF,TGTGCTAGTGGTTTGGCACTGCTCTCTGGAAACACCATATATTTT
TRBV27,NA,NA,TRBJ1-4,CASSPRGGPATNEKLFF,TGTGCCAGCAGTCCCCGGGGGGGCCCAGCAACTAATGAAAAACTGTTTTTT
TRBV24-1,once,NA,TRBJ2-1,CATSDGLGALGRNFNEQFF,TGTGCCACCAGTGATGGGCTAGGGGCTCTAGGGCGGAATTTTAATGAGCAGTTCTTC
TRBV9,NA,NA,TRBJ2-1,CASSQSGGPSGYEQFF,TGTGCCAGCAGCCAGTCCGGAGGCCCCAGTGGCTATGAGCAGTTCTTC
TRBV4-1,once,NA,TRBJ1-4,CASSQDRGRVGEKLFF,TGCGCCAGCAGCCAAGATCGCGGCAGGGTAGGTGAAAAACTGTTTTTT
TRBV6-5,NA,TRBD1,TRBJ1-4,CASKPGTGNEKLFF,TGTGCCAGCAAACCAGGGACAGGCAATGAAAAACTGTTTTTT
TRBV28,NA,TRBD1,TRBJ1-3,CASASGQAISGNTIYF,TGTGCCAGCGCTTCGGGACAGGCAATCTCTGGAAACACCATATATTTT
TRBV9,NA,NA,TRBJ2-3,CASSTGPSQGTDTQYF,TGTGCCAGCAGCACTGGGCCCAGCCAGGGCACAGATACGCAGTATTTT
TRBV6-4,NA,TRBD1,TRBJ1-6,CASRLHGTGGSPLHF,TGTGCCAGCAGACTCCACGGGACAGGGGGTTCACCCCTCCACTTT
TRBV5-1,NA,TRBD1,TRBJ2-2,CASSLDGTGNTGELFF,TGCGCCAGCAGCTTGGACGGGACAGGGAACACCGGGGAGCTGTTTTTT
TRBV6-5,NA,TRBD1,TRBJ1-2,CASSYRDSRGGYTF,TGTGCCAGCAGTTATAGGGACAGCCGCGGGGGCTACACCTTC
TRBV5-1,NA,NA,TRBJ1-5,CASSLEGGYQPQHF,TGCGCCAGCAGCTTGGAGGGGGGGTATCAGCCCCAGCATTTT
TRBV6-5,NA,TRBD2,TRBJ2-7,CASSIAGPAYEQYF,TGTGCCAGCAGTATAGCGGGACCCGCCTACGAGCAGTACTTC
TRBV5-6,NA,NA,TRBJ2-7,CASSLPRGTYEQYF,TGTGCCAGCAGCCTGCCACGGGGAACCTACGAGCAGTACTTC
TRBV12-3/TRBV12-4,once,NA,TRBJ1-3,CASSISGNTIYF,TGTGCCAGCAGTATTAGTGGAAACACCATATATTTT
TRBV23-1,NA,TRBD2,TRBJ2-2,CASSQSSQRDGGELFF,TGCGCCAGCAGTCAATCTTCCCAGCGGGATGGCGGGGAGCTGTTTTTT
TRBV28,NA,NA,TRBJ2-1,CASSPSAPSSYNEQFF,TGTGCCAGCAGTCCCTCGGCGCCTAGCTCCTACAATGAGCAGTTCTTC
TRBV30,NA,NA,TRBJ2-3,CAWADMVTDTQYF,TGTGCCTGGGCGGACATGGTCACAGATACGCAGTATTTT